This T cell receptor (beta chain) was captured by sequencing in a study of neoadjuvant anti-PD-1 for oral cavity cancer. Study-level background: Patients without progression got a fourth dose around day 43. Overall study results and limits: Only three patients per response group were TCR-analyzed; validation needed. Post-nivolumab, blood T cell clonality was significantly elevated in non-responders.

Indicated time point: after neoadjuvant nivolumab, at surgical resection. These newly diagnosed stage II-IVA oral cavity squamous cell carcinoma patients had no prior systemic or radiation treatment. This clone has only a few counts. Its antigen is unidentified. The CDR3 contains 14 residues. Germline V lookup: CDR1 MGHRA, CDR2 YSYEKL. V was pared by 3 bases and J by 3 bases, with 11 bases between. Here immunoSEQ multiplex PCR was the method, and the copy in TCRdb shows in-frame clones only, minus some. The sample shows about 9,800 clones, about 65% of them seen only once. The specimen comprised PBMCs, sampled after nivolumab (anti-PD-1) treatment. This receptor was identified in a person between 40 and 80 years old with oral cavity squamous cell carcinoma. The chain combines TRBV4-1 with TRBJ1-1; D is unclear. The CDR3 loop reads CASSHGGSDTEAFF. CDR3 sequence (DNA): TGCGCCAGCAGCCATGGTGGGTCCGACACTGAAGCTTTCTTT.